These 28 T cell receptor beta chains came from one sample sequenced in a study of shared clonotypes between healthy human individuals. The table came from immunoSEQ multiplex PCR; TCRdb's copy has only in-frame clones and leaves some out. The table has about 1.5 million clones, under 99% seen once; the top ten hold roughly 0.45%. The sequenced sample consisted of naive CD4+ T cells sorted from blood. Subset in this sample: CD45RA+ positively selected. The receptors were sampled from a man aged 25 to 45 in good health.

The chain has TRBV2 and TRBJ1-4, with D uncertain. V lost 6 bases and J 8 bases, leaving 13 bases between the germline ends. In germline, CDR1 is SNHLY, CDR2 FYNNEI. This CDR3 comprises 13 residues. The CDR3 DNA sequence: TGTGCCAGCAGGACGGATTGGACCGAAAAACTGTTTTTT. Translation gives CASRTDWTEKLFF. Full variable domain (outside the CDR3, taken from reference TRBV2 and TRBJ1-4): EPEVTQTPSHQVTQMGQEVILRCVPISNHLYFYWYRQILGQKVEFLVSFYNNEISEKSEIFDDQFSVERPDGSNFTLKIRSTKLEDSAMYFCASRTDWTEKLFFGSGTQLSVL.

This chain links TRBV9 with TRBJ2-1, with TRBD2 as a possible D gene (6 bases). The CDR3 sequence is 13 residues long. Trimming left V 4 bases short and J 6 bases short, with 11 bases between. Germline V gene lookup returns CDR1 SGDLS and CDR2 YYNGEE. The CDR3 nucleotides read TGTGCCAGCAGCCCACTAGCTTTCAATGAGCAGTTCTTC. Amino acids: CASSPLAFNEQFF. Filled out from reference TRBV9 and TRBJ2-1, the complete variable domain reads DSGVTQTPKHLITATGQRVTLRCSPRSGDLSVYWYQQSLDQGLQFLIQYYNGEERAKGNILERFSAQQFPDLHSELNLSSLELGDSALYFCASSPLAFNEQFFGPGTRLTVL.

The chain carries TRBV27 and TRBJ2-2, with D possibly being TRBD1 (5 bases). This CDR3 has 13 amino acids. Germline lookup yields CDR1 MNHEY and CDR2 SMNVEV (reference sequence). The CDR3 reads CATGRVNTGELFF. As DNA, the CDR3 is TGTGCTACCGGCAGGGTAAACACCGGGGAGCTGTTTTTT.

The rearrangement links TRBV5-6 to TRBJ2-2; the D gene could be TRBD1 or TRBD2 (5 bases each). Trimming shortened V by 4 bases and J by 2 bases, and 21 bases separated the two germline ends. In germline, CDR1 is SGHDT, CDR2 YYEEEE. The length of the CDR3 is 18 residues. The CDR3 nucleotides are TGTGCCAGCAGCCTAAACCCGGGTGGGACGGTAAACACCGGGGAGCTGTTTTTT. As protein: CASSLNPGGTVNTGELFF.

The chain carries TRBV18 and TRBJ2-7; D is uncertain. V was clipped by 3 bases and J by 6 bases, with 9 bases between them. CDR3 length: 12 residues. Looked up from germline, CDR1 is KGHSH and CDR2 is LQKENI. The CDR3 reads CASSPTSTEQYF. For the CDR3, the DNA is TGTGCCAGCTCACCGACCTCCACCGAGCAGTACTTC.

This chain uses TRBV19 with TRBJ2-2; weak D call: TRBD2 (5 bases). The CDR3 is 15 amino acids. CDR1 LNHDA and CDR2 SQIVND come from the germline V gene (reference sequence). With 4 bases removed from V and 0 bases from J, the gap between germline ends came to 9 bases. The CDR3 here is CASSKSGPNTGELFF. The CDR3 DNA sequence: TGTGCCAGTAGTAAAAGCGGCCCGAACACCGGGGAGCTGTTTTTT.

This chain links TRBV28 with TRBJ1-5; D uncertain. From germline, CDR1 is MDHEN and CDR2 SYDVKM. V lost 8 bases and J 7 bases, leaving 15 bases between the germline ends. The CDR3 covers 13 residues. The CDR3 sequence: CASGTYSFQPQHF. The CDR3 region has the DNA TGTGCCAGCGGCACTTACTCCTTCCAGCCCCAGCATTTT.

Comment on this clone: Other nucleotide sequences in the sample specify the same CDR3. V usage is TRBV30 and J usage is TRBJ1-1; no firm D call. There are 11 residues in the CDR3. CDR1 and CDR2 (germline): GTSNPN, SVGIG (reference sequence). V was cut by 4 bases and J by 0 bases, with 3 bases left in between. The CDR3 loop reads CAWTLNTEAFF. DNA for the CDR3: TGTGCCTGGACATTGAACACTGAAGCTTTCTTT.

This rearrangement joins TRBV27 to TRBJ1-5; D call uncertain. Looked up from germline, CDR1 is MNHEY and CDR2 is SMNVEV (reference sequence). This CDR3 is built from 17 residues. Trimming cost V 1 base and J 2 bases, with 15 bases left between them. The chain's CDR3 is CASSLFGVSDRNQPQHF. CDR3 DNA sequence: TGTGCCAGCAGTTTATTTGGAGTGTCAGACCGCAATCAGCCCCAGCATTTT.

The rearrangement links TRBV5-1 to TRBJ2-7, with D possibly TRBD2 on 6 matching bases. This CDR3 is built from 14 residues. CDR1 and CDR2 (germline): SGHRS, YFSETQ. Trimming took 0 bases from V and 4 from J, leaving 11 bases between them. CDR3 in amino acids: CASSLAGEAYEQYF. CDR3 in DNA: TGCGCCAGCAGCTTGGCGGGGGAGGCATACGAGCAGTACTTC.

The chain uses TRBV6-4 and TRBJ1-5; D unresolved. Trimming took 2 bases from V and 4 from J, leaving 9 bases between them. Germline CDR1 is MRHNA and CDR2 is SNTAGT. The CDR3 is made up of 14 amino acids. The CDR3 coding sequence is TGTGCCAGCAGTGACAGGGCAGGTAATCAGCCCCAGCATTTT. Translation: CASSDRAGNQPQHF.

This clone was seen a handful of times. Other DNA sequences in the same sample also yield this CDR3. This chain connects TRBV27 to TRBJ2-6; D unclear. Germline-derived CDR1 and CDR2 are MNHEY and SMNVEV (reference sequence). V lost 6 bases, J lost 0 bases, and 3 bases lay in between. This CDR3 is 13 amino acids long. Here the CDR3 reads CASRGSGANVLTF. CDR3 DNA: TGTGCCAGCAGAGGCTCTGGGGCCAACGTCCTGACTTTC.

This sequence joins TRBV9 and TRBJ2-5; D may match TRBD1 or TRBD2 (5 bases each). The J call may be in error: the DNA end matches TRBJ2-7 better. CDR1 is SGDLS and CDR2 is YYNGEE in the germline V gene. The CDR3 runs 12 residues. CDR3 sequence: CALGAVPYEQYF. The CDR3 DNA is TGTGCCCTCGGGGCAGTGCCCTACGAGCAGTACTTC.

The chain couples TRBV6-6 to TRBJ2-1; TRBD2 aligns across 7 bases. The CDR3 covers 15 residues. V lost 0 bases to trimming and J lost 7 bases; unmatched junction nucleotides: 6. Germline CDR1 reads MNHNY; CDR2 reads SVGAGI (reference sequence). CDR3 in DNA: TGTGCCAGCAGTTACTCGAGCGGGATCGGTAATGAGCAGTTCTTC. Translation: CASSYSSGIGNEQFF.

The gene calls are TRBV13 and TRBJ2-4, with a possible D match to TRBD1 (5 bases). Germline CDR1 is PRHDT and CDR2 is FYEKMQ (reference sequence). The germline V and J ends were trimmed by 2 bases and 0 bases, with 17 bases remaining between them. The CDR3 covers 18 residues. CDR3 nucleotide sequence: TGTGCCAGCAGCTTATTGGGGCGACCTCGGTTAGCCAAAAACATTCAGTACTTC. Its translation is CASSLLGRPRLAKNIQYF.

This chain uses TRBV6-5 with TRBJ1-2; D ambiguous. The CDR3 sequence is 16 residues long. Trimming took off 0 bases at V and 0 bases at J, with 11 bases between the two ends. Looked up from germline, CDR1 is MNHEY and CDR2 is SVGAGI. CDR3: CASSYSEARSNYGYTF. In DNA form, the CDR3 reads TGTGCCAGCAGTTACTCGGAGGCGAGATCTAACTATGGCTACACCTTC.

For this clone: The same CDR3 also results from other DNA sequences found in this sample. The J gene is TRBJ1-1, the V gene TRBV2, with D uncertain. This CDR3 comprises 12 residues. In germline, CDR1 is SNHLY, CDR2 FYNNEI. With 5 bases removed from V and 0 bases from J, the gap between germline ends came to 4 bases. DNA for the CDR3: TGTGCCAGCAGTCGAGTGAACACTGAAGCTTTCTTT. Translated, it gives CASSRVNTEAFF.

As for this clone: The sample contains more than one DNA sequence encoding this CDR3. The genes are TRBV28 and TRBJ2-1; D may be TRBD2 (6 bases). Trimming removed 3 bases from V and 0 bases from J, with 6 bases in between. CDR3 length: 14 amino acids. Germline CDR1 is MDHEN and CDR2 is SYDVKM. In nucleotides, the CDR3 is TGTGCCAGCAGTTTGGGGGGCTCCTACAATGAGCAGTTCTTC. It yields the protein CASSLGGSYNEQFF. Variable domain in full (rest from reference TRBV28 and TRBJ2-1): DVKVTQSSRYLVKRTGEKVFLECVQDMDHENMFWYRQDPGLGLRLIYFSYDVKMKEKGDIPEGYSVSREKKERFSLILESASTNQTSMYLCASSLGGSYNEQFFGPGTRLTVL.

For this clone: Other DNA sequences in the sample encode the same CDR3. Here the CDR3 DNA reads TGTGCCAGCTCACCACTGGGGCAGGGAACTGAAGCTTTCTTT. This encodes CASSPLGQGTEAFF. The chain links TRBV18 to TRBJ1-1; weak D call: TRBD1 (5 bases). There are 14 residues in the CDR3. Germline CDR1 KGHSH, CDR2 LQKENI. V was pared by 1 base and J by 5 bases, with 11 bases between. Full variable domain (rest looked up from reference TRBV18 and TRBJ1-1): NAGVMQNPRHLVRRRGQEARLRCSPMKGHSHVYWYRQLPEEGLKFMVYLQKENIIDESGMPKERFSAEFPKEGPSILRIQQVVRGDSAAYFCASSPLGQGTEAFFGQGTRLTVV.

This rearrangement joins TRBV5-4 to TRBJ2-7, with 9 bases aligning to TRBD1. Germline-derived CDR1 and CDR2 are SGHNT and YYREEE (reference sequence). This CDR3 is built from 15 residues. V lost 5 bases, J lost 4 bases, and 10 bases stayed unmatched. The CDR3 loop reads CASSPDRGRIYEQYF. CDR3 in DNA: TGTGCCAGCAGTCCCGACAGGGGGAGGATTTACGAGCAGTACTTC.

This clone is a singleton in its sample. The V call is TRBV7-2, the J call TRBJ2-7; the match to TRBD2 covers 10 bases. CDR1 SGHTA and CDR2 FQGNSA come from the germline V gene. Trimming at V came to 5 bases and at J to 2 bases, leaving 9 bases not matched to a gene. The CDR3 runs to 16 residues. For the CDR3, the DNA is TGTGCCAGCAGCCCGTTCCCCGGGACTAGCGCCTACGAGCAGTACTTC. Its translation: CASSPFPGTSAYEQYF. Supplemented by reference TRBV7-2 and TRBJ2-7, the full variable domain reads GAGVSQSPSNKVTEKGKDVELRCDPISGHTALYWYRQSLGQGLEFLIYFQGNSAPDKSGLPSDRFSAERTGGSVSTLTIQRTQQEDSAVYLCASSPFPGTSAYEQYFGPGTRLTVT.

The rearrangement joins TRBV2 to TRBJ2-5; D not resolved. The CDR3 runs 13 residues. The V end was cut by 6 bases, the J end by 5 bases, with 13 bases between. CDR1 is SNHLY and CDR2 is FYNNEI in the germline V gene. The CDR3 DNA reads as TGTGCCAGCAGCCGCGACCCCCAGGAGACCCAGTACTTC. Translating it yields CASSRDPQETQYF.

V gene TRBV11-2 combines with J gene TRBJ1-2, with TRBD1 matching over 12 bases. CDR1 is SGHAT, CDR2 FQNNGV, per germline. Trimming at V came to 5 bases and at J to 7 bases, leaving 11 bases not matched to a gene. The CDR3 runs 16 residues. This chain's CDR3 is CASSLSGTGGSFGYTF. The CDR3 coding sequence is TGTGCCAGCAGCCTAAGTGGGACAGGGGGCTCGTTTGGCTACACCTTC. The complete variable domain, with remaining parts taken from reference TRBV11-2 and TRBJ1-2, reads EAGVAQSPRYKIIEKRQSVAFWCNPISGHATLYWYQQILGQGPKLLIQFQNNGVVDDSQLPKDRFSAERLKGVDSTLKIQPAKLEDSAVYLCASSLSGTGGSFGYTFGSGTRLTVV.

This chain joins TRBV10-1 and TRBJ2-1; 9 bases line up with TRBD1. With 6 bases clipped from V and 10 bases from J, the junction kept 4 bases outside the gene matches. Germline V CDR1 and CDR2: WNHNN, SYGVQD (reference sequence). The CDR3 has 12 amino acids. CDR3 coding DNA: TGCGCCAGCAGCCCCGGGACAGGGGAGCAGTTCTTC. As protein: CASSPGTGEQFF.

V gene TRBV5-1 combines with J gene TRBJ1-1; weak D call: TRBD1 (5 bases). In germline, CDR1 is SGHRS, CDR2 YFSETQ. There are 16 residues in the CDR3. V was shortened by 4 bases and J by 0 bases, with 16 bases between the two germline ends. Written as DNA, the CDR3 is TGCGCCAGCAGCCGCTCAACCGGGACGGTGAACACTGAAGCTTTCTTT. It codes for CASSRSTGTVNTEAFF.

This rearrangement joins TRBV5-1 to TRBJ1-3; no clear D. CDR1 and CDR2 (germline): SGHRS, YFSETQ. The CDR3 is 13 amino acids. V lost 4 bases, J lost 2 bases, and 7 bases lay in between. The CDR3 is CASSHGAGNTIYF. The CDR3 region has the DNA TGCGCCAGCAGCCACGGAGCTGGAAACACCATATATTTT. Drawing the rest from reference TRBV5-1 and TRBJ1-3, the complete variable domain is KAGVTQTPRYLIKTRGQQVTLSCSPISGHRSVSWYQQTPGQGLQFLFEYFSETQRNKGNFPGRFSGRQFSNSRSEMNVSTLELGDSALYLCASSHGAGNTIYFGEGSWLTVV.

The CDR3 sequence is CASSQVLQGYTEAFF. CDR3 in DNA: TGTGCCAGCAGCCAAGTACTACAGGGGTACACTGAAGCTTTCTTT. The chain is built from TRBV16 and TRBJ1-1; 7 bases fit TRBD1. Per germline, CDR1 KGHSY and CDR2 FQNENV. This CDR3 is built from 15 residues. V was clipped by 2 bases and J by 3 bases; unmatched bases: 6. The full variable domain, in which reference TRBV16 and TRBJ1-1 provide the parts outside the CDR3, is GEEVAQTPKHLVRGEGQKAKLYCAPIKGHSYVFWYQQVLKNEFKFLISFQNENVFDETGMPKERFSAKCLPNSPCSLEIQATKLEDSAVYFCASSQVLQGYTEAFFGQGTRLTVV.

This chain connects TRBV28 to TRBJ1-2; 10 bases map to TRBD1. This CDR3 spans 18 amino acids. Germline CDR1 reads MDHEN; CDR2 reads SYDVKM. Unmatched junction bases numbered 19, after V lost 7 bases and J lost 5 bases. This CDR3 is CASNLSGGMTGGRYGYTF. In nucleotides, the CDR3 is TGTGCCAGCAACCTCTCCGGGGGGATGACAGGGGGCCGGTATGGCTACACCTTC.